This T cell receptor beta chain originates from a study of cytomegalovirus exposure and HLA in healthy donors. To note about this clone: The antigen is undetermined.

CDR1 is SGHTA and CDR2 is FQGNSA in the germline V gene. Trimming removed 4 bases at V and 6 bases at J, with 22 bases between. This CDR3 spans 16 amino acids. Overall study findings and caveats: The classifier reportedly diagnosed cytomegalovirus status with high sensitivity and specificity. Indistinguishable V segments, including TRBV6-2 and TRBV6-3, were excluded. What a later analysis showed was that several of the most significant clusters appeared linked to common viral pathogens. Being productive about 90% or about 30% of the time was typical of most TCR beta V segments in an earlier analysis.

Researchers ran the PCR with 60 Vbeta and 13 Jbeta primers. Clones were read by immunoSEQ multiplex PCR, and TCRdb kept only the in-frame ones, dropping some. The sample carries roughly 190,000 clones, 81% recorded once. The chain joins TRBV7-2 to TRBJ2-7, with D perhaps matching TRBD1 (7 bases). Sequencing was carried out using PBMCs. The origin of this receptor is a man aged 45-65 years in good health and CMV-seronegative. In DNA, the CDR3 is TGTGCCAGCAGCTACGGAGGGGGCTCCAACAGGGGCGAGCAGTACTTC. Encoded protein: CASSYGGGSNRGEQYF.